What follows are 12 T cell receptor beta chains derived from one specimen sequenced in a study of blood T cell repertoires in COVID-19. TCRdb's table, derived via immunoSEQ multiplex PCR, lists solely in-frame clones and lacks some. The sample holds around 160,000 clones, 88% seen once. The specimen was peripheral blood. The receptors shown here come from a human donor in a cohort sampled during active COVID-19.

The gene calls are TRBV11-2 and TRBJ2-7; D uncertain. Trimming left V 1 base short and J 3 bases short, with 7 bases between. This CDR3 spans 13 amino acids. From germline, CDR1 is SGHAT and CDR2 FQNNGV. CDR3 loop: CASSLAFGYEQYF. CDR3 DNA sequence: TGTGCCAGCAGCTTAGCATTCGGCTACGAGCAGTACTTC.

This chain connects TRBV6-2 or TRBV6-3 to TRBJ2-3, with TRBD2 identical over 11 bases. CDR1 is MNHEY, CDR2 SVGEGT, per germline. V was pared by 2 bases and J by 3 bases, with 4 bases of the junction left unmatched. The length of the CDR3 is 16 residues. The CDR3 DNA follows: TGTGCCAGCAGTTACACGGGACTAGCGGCGACAGATACGCAGTATTTT. Encoded protein: CASSYTGLAATDTQYF.

The chain is built from TRBV4-2 and TRBJ1-3; no reliable D call. Germline V gene data show CDR1 as LGHNA and CDR2 as YNFKEQ. The CDR3 runs to 17 residues. V lost 2 bases and J 0 bases, leaving 14 bases between the germline ends. The CDR3 reads CASSQTLQSNSGNTIYF. CDR3 sequence (DNA): TGTGCCAGCAGCCAAACCTTACAATCGAACTCTGGAAACACCATATATTTT.

This CDR3 is CASSPQGAYEQYF. The CDR3 DNA is TGTGCCAGCAGCCCCCAGGGGGCCTACGAGCAGTACTTC. The rearrangement uses TRBV9 and TRBJ2-7, with 7 bases that match TRBD1. The CDR3 loop spans 13 amino acids. Germline values: CDR1 SGDLS, CDR2 YYNGEE. The trim removed 4 bases at V and 2 bases at J, leaving 3 bases unmatched. Full variable domain (missing parts from reference TRBV9 and TRBJ2-7): DSGVTQTPKHLITATGQRVTLRCSPRSGDLSVYWYQQSLDQGLQFLIQYYNGEERAKGNILERFSAQQFPDLHSELNLSSLELGDSALYFCASSPQGAYEQYFGPGTRLTVT.

This clone was counted between two and nine times. The chain uses TRBV11-2 and TRBJ2-1, with 15 positions matching TRBD2. The germline V gene has CDR1 SGHAT and CDR2 FQNNGV. After removal of 4 bases from V and 3 bases from J, the junction contained 4 bases not matched to a gene. CDR3 length equals 17 residues. The CDR3 protein is CASSYMGLAGGYNEQFF. The CDR3 nucleotides read TGTGCCAGCAGCTACATGGGACTAGCGGGGGGCTACAATGAGCAGTTCTTC.

The chain recombines TRBV4-3 with TRBJ2-2; D is unresolved. The V and J ends lost 4 bases and 6 bases respectively, with 6 bases between them. The CDR3 is made up of 12 amino acids. CDR1 and CDR2 from the germline V gene are LGHNA and YSLEER. Here the CDR3 reads CASSLVPGELFF. Written as DNA, the CDR3 is TGCGCCAGCAGCCTAGTTCCCGGGGAGCTGTTTTTT.

The rearrangement uses TRBV29-1 and TRBJ2-7; 9 bases agree with TRBD1. The V gene end was trimmed by 6 bases and the J gene end by 4 bases; junction bases not matched to a gene: 7. The germline gives CDR1 SQVTM, CDR2 ANQGSEA. The CDR3 spans 13 residues. CDR3: CSVPGTGQYEQYF. The CDR3 DNA sequence: TGCAGCGTACCCGGGACAGGGCAGTACGAGCAGTACTTC.

The rearrangement links TRBV11-2 to TRBJ2-3, with 16 bases aligning to TRBD2. The CDR3 consists of 17 residues. Looked up from germline, CDR1 is SGHAT and CDR2 is FQNNGV. The J segment lost 4 bases and the V segment lost 5 bases, leaving 6 bases of the junction unmatched. The CDR3 here is CASSPGTSGGVADTQYF. In nucleotides, the CDR3 is TGTGCCAGCAGCCCCGGGACTAGCGGGGGGGTAGCAGATACGCAGTATTTT.

The chain carries TRBV10-2 and TRBJ1-5; possible D gene TRBD1, 5 bases. The germline V and J ends were trimmed by 6 bases and 3 bases, with 9 bases remaining between them. CDR3 size: 13 residues. Germline V CDR1 and CDR2: WSHSY, SAAADI. CDR3 nucleotides: TGCGCCAGCAGGGGGCGAAACAATCAGCCCCAGCATTTT. This encodes CASRGRNNQPQHF.

This chain connects TRBV27 to TRBJ2-7; 8 nucleotides line up with TRBD2. Germline loops: CDR1 MNHEY, CDR2 SMNVEV (reference sequence). J was trimmed by 7 bases and V by 3 bases; bases with no gene match: 11. CDR3 length: 15 residues. The CDR3 DNA sequence: TGTGCCAGCAGTTTCCTCCATGTAGGGACTAGAGAGCAGTACTTC. Translation gives CASSFLHVGTREQYF.

The chain uses TRBV5-1 and TRBJ1-6; 7 bases align to TRBD1. The CDR3 is 17 amino acids. Germline V gene data show CDR1 as SGHRS and CDR2 as YFSETQ. The V gene end was trimmed by 4 bases and the J gene end by 0 bases; junction bases not matched to a gene: 7. CDR3 nucleotide sequence: TGCGCCAGCAGCGCCGGACAGGAGGGCTCCTATAATTCACCCCTCCACTTT. Encoded protein: CASSAGQEGSYNSPLHF.

This chain uses TRBV5-1 with TRBJ2-7; 8 bases match TRBD2. V shed 4 bases and J 2 bases; nucleotides not matched to a gene: 8. Germline V gene lookup returns CDR1 SGHRS and CDR2 YFSETQ. The CDR3 has 15 residues. CDR3: CASSPVGGGPYEQYF. CDR3 nucleotides: TGCGCCAGCAGCCCGGTTGGCGGGGGGCCCTACGAGCAGTACTTC.